This is a list of T cell receptor beta chains from one sample in a study of early stage breast cancer tumors. Sequencing was performed with immunoSEQ multiplex PCR; in TCRdb, only in-frame clones are kept and a portion is missing. The top ten clones hold roughly a third of a sample with 25,000 to 30,000 clones, about 70% of them seen once. The sequenced sample consisted of blood. The receptors were gathered from a person in their fifties with breast cancer. The CDR3 runs from the conserved cysteine through the conserved F or W. D genes are given only for firm matches. Clone size is stated in some rows and not others, as once, few, many or a class when expanded.

clone size	V gene	J gene	D gene	CDR3 protein	CDR3 DNA
-	TRBV15	TRBJ2-1	-	CATSRELSEQFF	TGTGCCACCAGCAGAGAACTCAGTGAGCAGTTCTTC
-	TRBV6-5	TRBJ2-2	-	CASSYFTSNTGELFF	TGTGCCAGCAGTTACTTTACCTCCAACACCGGGGAGCTGTTTTTT
-	TRBV29-1	TRBJ2-7	TRBD2	CSATSRAGAYEQYF	TGCAGCGCGACCAGCCGAGCGGGAGCCTACGAGCAGTACTTC
-	TRBV7-2	TRBJ2-2	-	CASSFPPGTGELFF	TGTGCCAGCAGCTTTCCCCCAGGGACCGGGGAGCTGTTTTTT
-	TRBV6-6	TRBJ1-1	-	CASIREGVNTEAFF	TGTGCCAGCATTAGGGAAGGTGTGAACACTGAAGCTTTCTTT
few	TRBV5-1	TRBJ1-2	TRBD1	CASSLWTGGNGYTF	TGCGCCAGCAGCTTGTGGACAGGGGGCAATGGCTACACCTTC
-	TRBV7-2	TRBJ1-5	-	CASSLGRGQPQHF	TGTGCCAGCAGCTTAGGTAGGGGTCAGCCCCAGCATTTT
-	TRBV5-4	TRBJ2-7	TRBD1	CASSQGTVSSYEQYF	TGTGCCAGCAGCCAAGGGACAGTCAGCTCCTACGAGCAGTACTTC
once	TRBV5-4	TRBJ1-2	TRBD1	CASSPDPGQGGYGYTF	TGTGCCAGCAGCCCCGATCCGGGACAGGGTGGCTATGGCTACACCTTC
-	TRBV7-6	TRBJ2-7	-	CASSPEQGYGEQYF	TGTGCCAGCAGCCCGGAACAGGGATACGGCGAGCAGTACTTC
-	TRBV6-1	TRBJ1-2	-	CASSVGGQLNYGYTF	TGTGCCAGCAGTGTCGGGGGGCAGCTGAACTATGGCTACACCTTC
few	TRBV18	TRBJ2-2	-	CASSLFPQSPVANTGELFF	TGTGCCAGCTCACTATTCCCGCAGTCACCAGTCGCGAACACCGGGGAGCTGTTTTTT
-	TRBV5-6	TRBJ2-1	TRBD1	CASSLSGTALYNEQFF	TGTGCCAGCAGCTTGTCAGGGACAGCGTTATACAATGAGCAGTTCTTC
-	TRBV6-4	TRBJ1-1	-	CASSPSWNTEAFF	TGTGCCAGCAGTCCAAGCTGGAACACTGAAGCTTTCTTT
-	TRBV30	TRBJ2-2	TRBD2	CGTSGNTGELFF	TGTGGGACTAGCGGGAACACCGGGGAGCTGTTTTTT
-	TRBV9	TRBJ1-3	TRBD1	CASSNFDRATGNTIYF	TGTGCCAGCAGCAACTTCGACAGGGCAACGGGAAACACCATATATTTT
-	TRBV11-2	TRBJ2-5	-	CASSSRAPTGLGTQETQYF	TGTGCCAGCAGCTCGCGGGCACCGACGGGACTGGGGACCCAAGAGACCCAGTACTTC
-	TRBV19	TRBJ1-2	-	CASSMERYGYTF	TGTGCCAGTAGTATGGAGCGTTATGGCTACACCTTC
-	TRBV11-1	TRBJ2-2	-	CASSLIVSGARATGELFF	TGTGCCAGCAGCTTAATTGTCTCGGGGGCGCGGGCCACCGGGGAGCTGTTTTTT
once	TRBV7-3	TRBJ1-2	-	CASSLDSYGYTF	TGTGCCAGCAGCTTAGACAGCTATGGCTACACCTTC
-	TRBV6-1	TRBJ1-1	-	CASSGLGFAEAFF	TGTGCCAGCAGTGGGTTGGGTTTCGCTGAAGCTTTCTTT
few	TRBV30	TRBJ2-4	-	CAWSVRKEDIQYF	TGTGCCTGGAGTGTACGAAAGGAGGACATTCAGTACTTC
once	TRBV13	TRBJ2-7	TRBD2	CASSDGTKSPEQYF	TGTGCCAGCAGCGACGGGACTAAATCTCCCGAGCAGTACTTC
few	TRBV7-2	TRBJ1-2	-	CASSLAWGGNYGYTF	TGTGCCAGCAGCTTAGCTTGGGGAGGTAACTATGGCTACACCTTC
-	TRBV5-4	TRBJ1-2	TRBD1	CASSLRDRGHYGYTF	TGTGCCAGCAGCCTCCGGGACAGGGGCCACTATGGCTACACCTTC
-	TRBV12-2	TRBJ2-1	-	CASRLAQGLREDEQFF	TGTGCAAGTCGCTTAGCACAGGGACTTCGGGAGGATGAGCAGTTCTTC
-	TRBV5-1	TRBJ2-7	TRBD1	CASSLFPGGYEQYF	TGCGCCAGCAGCTTGTTCCCAGGGGGCTACGAGCAGTACTTC
-	TRBV6-1	TRBJ2-7	-	CASSEVAGDRNSYEQYF	TGTGCCAGCAGTGAAGTGGCGGGGGACAGAAACTCCTACGAGCAGTACTTC
-	TRBV5-6	TRBJ2-7	-	CASSFMGGTDEQYF	TGTGCCAGCAGCTTTATGGGGGGCACGGACGAGCAGTACTTC
-	TRBV5-4	TRBJ2-1	-	CASSLRGLYNEQFF	TGTGCCAGCAGCTTGCGAGGGCTCTACAATGAGCAGTTCTTC
-	TRBV6-1	TRBJ2-3	-	CASSDDGNYPPDTQYF	TGTGCCAGCAGTGACGACGGGAACTATCCCCCCGATACGCAGTATTTT
-	TRBV2	TRBJ2-2	-	CASSDTTGELFF	TGTGCCAGCAGTGACACCACCGGGGAGCTGTTTTTT
-	TRBV12-5	TRBJ2-1	TRBD2	CASGLVLGLAVDEQFF	TGTGCTAGTGGTTTGGTATTGGGACTAGCGGTTGATGAGCAGTTCTTC
-	TRBV11-2	TRBJ2-5	-	CASSLEWETQYF	TGTGCCAGCAGCTTGGAATGGGAGACCCAGTACTTC
-	TRBV7-9	TRBJ2-3	-	CASSAWERRDTQYF	TGTGCCAGCAGCGCCTGGGAGAGGAGAGATACGCAGTATTTT
-	TRBV1	TRBJ1-2	-	CTSSPERNPGDRERGYTF	TGCACCAGCAGCCCAGAACGGAACCCCGGGGACAGGGAGCGTGGCTACACCTTC
-	TRBV2	TRBJ2-5	-	CASTHRAGRETQYF	TGTGCCAGCACCCACAGGGCAGGGCGAGAGACCCAGTACTTC
-	TRBV6-5	TRBJ1-2	-	CASSYSQTNYGYTF	TGTGCCAGCAGTTACTCCCAGACTAACTATGGCTACACCTTC
-	TRBV30	TRBJ1-1	TRBD1	CAWSSAGGNTEAFF	TGTGCCTGGAGTAGCGCAGGGGGCAACACTGAAGCTTTCTTT
-	TRBV4-2	TRBJ2-4	TRBD2	CASSQAGTSDIQYF	TGTGCCAGCAGCCAAGCCGGAACTAGCGACATTCAGTACTTC
-	TRBV18	TRBJ2-2	-	CASSPSGLDTGELFF	TGTGCCAGCTCACCGAGTGGATTAGACACCGGGGAGCTGTTTTTT
-	TRBV5-1	TRBJ1-5	-	CASSLSPQKGQPQHF	TGCGCCAGCAGCTTGTCTCCCCAAAAAGGACAGCCCCAGCATTTT
-	TRBV9	TRBJ2-1	TRBD2	CASSARTSGMNEQFF	TGTGCCAGCAGCGCCCGGACTAGCGGGATGAATGAGCAGTTCTTC
few	TRBV6-1	TRBJ1-2	-	CASRVTGSRGYTF	TGTGCCAGCAGGGTAACAGGGTCGAGGGGCTACACCTTC
few	TRBV19	TRBJ1-2	TRBD1	CATRDRVVNGYTF	TGTGCCACCCGGGACAGGGTGGTGAATGGCTACACCTTC
-	TRBV12-5	TRBJ2-5	TRBD1	CASGAGTGVGETQYF	TGTGCTAGTGGTGCCGGGACAGGGGTAGGGGAGACCCAGTACTTC
few	TRBV7-2	TRBJ2-5	TRBD1	CASSLTGGAEETQYF	TGTGCCAGCAGCCTGACAGGGGGCGCCGAAGAGACCCAGTACTTC
-	TRBV6-4	TRBJ1-2	-	CASSDPPGGYTF	TGTGCCAGCAGTGACCCCCCGGGGGGCTACACCTTC
-	TRBV21-1	TRBJ2-1	-	CASSKPSGSSYNEQFF	TGTGCCAGCAGCAAGCCTAGCGGGAGTTCCTACAATGAGCAGTTCTTC
-	TRBV4-1	TRBJ1-5	-	CASSQGQNNQPQHF	TGCGCCAGCAGCCAAGGGCAAAACAATCAGCCCCAGCATTTT
-	TRBV27	TRBJ2-1	TRBD2	CASRPLSGTSYNEQFF	TGTGCCAGCAGACCACTAAGCGGGACCTCCTACAATGAGCAGTTCTTC
-	TRBV21-1	TRBJ2-7	-	CANSKPGLTYEQYF	TGTGCCAACAGCAAACCCGGGCTGACCTACGAGCAGTACTTC
few	TRBV6-5	TRBJ2-7	TRBD1	CASSRKPGQGREQYF	TGTGCCAGCAGTCGCAAACCTGGACAGGGCCGCGAGCAGTACTTC